This entry is about one TCR beta chain. Germline V gene sequence: CDR1 SGHDT, CDR2 YYEEEE. The CDR3 has 14 amino acids. V was pared by 3 bases and J by 2 bases, with 12 bases between. This record comes from a study of T cells in Graves' hyperthyroidism and ophthalmopathy. Researchers took RNA transcripts and amplified the TCR beta CDR3 regions from them. The TCR CDR3 was amplified in a first-round RT-PCR using the HTBI primer set. TCRdb re-called the multiplex PCR reads through MiXCR, storing one row per CDR3 protein. Of some 500,000 distinct CDR3 sequences in the sample, about an eighth are singletons; the top ten hold about 17%.

Source material: blood. The sequence derives from a woman aged 18-29 years with Graves' hyperthyroidism. The rearrangement links TRBV5-6 to TRBJ2-7, with D perhaps TRBD1 (5 bases). CDR3 sequence (DNA): TGTGCCAGCAGCTGGTTTGACAGAGCCTACGAGCAGTACGTC. Its protein product is CASSWFDRAYEQYV.